A single sample gave rise to the 13 T cell receptor beta chains below, sequenced in a study of OX40 agonist ivuxolimab in advanced cancers. Sequencing used immunoSEQ multiplex PCR; TCRdb keeps in-frame clones, though not all of them. The table lists about 100,000 clones, approximately 90% of them singletons. This material consisted of CD4+ or CD8+ T cells sorted from blood, taken in a trial of the OX40 agonist ivuxolimab. These receptors came from an adult with an advanced solid tumor such as melanoma, head and neck, liver or kidney cancer.

The chain is built from TRBV5-1 and TRBJ1-5; D call uncertain. The germline CDR1 and CDR2 sequences are SGHRS and YFSETQ. The V gene lost 10 bases and the J gene lost 0 bases, with 11 bases spanning the gap. The CDR3 sequence is 13 residues long. The CDR3 DNA follows: TGCGCCTCCCGCAGTGATAGCAATCAGCCCCAGCATTTT. Protein product: CASRSDSNQPQHF. The full variable domain, its missing parts supplied by reference TRBV5-1 and TRBJ1-5, is KAGVTQTPRYLIKTRGQQVTLSCSPISGHRSVSWYQQTPGQGLQFLFEYFSETQRNKGNFPGRFSGRQFSNSRSEMNVSTLELGDSALYLCASRSDSNQPQHFGDGTRLSIL.

This chain joins TRBV27 and TRBJ2-2; D may be TRBD2 (6 bases). Looked up from germline, CDR1 is MNHEY and CDR2 is SMNVEV (reference sequence). This CDR3 region has 16 residues. The V gene lost 1 base and the J gene lost 4 bases, with 13 bases spanning the gap. In DNA, the CDR3 is TGTGCCAGCAGTTTATTCGGGGGAGTGGGCACCGGGGAGCTGTTTTTT. Amino acids: CASSLFGGVGTGELFF.

The gene calls are TRBV9 and TRBJ2-1; TRBD2 might be the D (7 bases). In germline, CDR1 is SGDLS, CDR2 YYNGEE. This CDR3 contains 16 residues. Trimming stripped 0 bases from V and 1 base from J, with 11 bases between. CDR3 in DNA: TGTGCCAGCAGCGTAGAGGGGGGAGGGTCCTACAATGAGCAGTTCTTC. This encodes CASSVEGGGSYNEQFF.

The chain carries TRBV5-8 and TRBJ1-2; D not certain. The V gene's germline CDR1 is SGHTS and CDR2 YDEGEE. There are 15 residues in the CDR3. Trimming cost V 0 bases and J 4 bases, with 13 bases left between them. CDR3 protein: CASSLVGSLSYGYTF. For the CDR3, the DNA is TGTGCCAGCAGCTTGGTTGGCTCTCTCTCCTATGGCTACACCTTC.

This chain connects TRBV11-2 to TRBJ2-5, with TRBD2 identical over 14 bases. CDR3 size: 18 residues. The J segment lost 4 bases and the V segment lost 4 bases, leaving 11 bases of the junction unmatched. Germline V lookup: CDR1 SGHAT, CDR2 FQNNGV. The CDR3 bases are TGTGCCAGCAGCTCCCTCTCGATTGGACTAGCGGGGGGAGAGACCCAGTACTTC. It encodes CASSSLSIGLAGGETQYF.

The chain recombines TRBV28 with TRBJ1-2, with D perhaps matching TRBD1 (6 bases). Looked up from germline, CDR1 is MDHEN and CDR2 is SYDVKM. The CDR3 has 15 residues. Trimming cost V 7 bases and J 3 bases, with 18 bases left between them. CDR3 bases: TGTGCCAGCACCACTCCCGGGAAGGGGGACTATGGCTACACCTTC. This gives the protein CASTTPGKGDYGYTF.

This chain uses TRBV19 with TRBJ1-5; D is unclear. Trimming pared 7 bases from V and 5 bases from J, leaving 9 bases between. Germline-derived CDR1 and CDR2 are LNHDA and SQIVND (reference sequence). CDR3 length: 12 amino acids. The chain's CDR3 is CASIGGHQPQHF. The CDR3 DNA follows: TGTGCCAGTATCGGTGGTCATCAGCCCCAGCATTTT.

The chain couples TRBV28 to TRBJ1-2, with D possibly matching TRBD1 (5 bases). This CDR3 region has 18 residues. Germline CDR1 is MDHEN and CDR2 is SYDVKM. The V end lost 0 bases, the J end lost 2 bases, and 19 bases lay between the germline ends. The CDR3 DNA reads TGTGCCAGCAGTTTATGGGGCAGGGCTAATACGGGAAACTATGGCTACACCTTC. Encoded protein: CASSLWGRANTGNYGYTF.

V gene TRBV4-1 combines with J gene TRBJ2-2, with 9 bases identical to TRBD1. J gave up 4 bases and V 2 bases, and 8 bases lay outside the gene matches. CDR3 length: 17 amino acids. Germline V gene lookup returns CDR1 MGHRA and CDR2 YSYEKL. CDR3 in DNA: TGCGCCAGCAGCCAACACTCTGGGACAGGGTCCACCGGGGAGCTGTTTTTT. This gives the protein CASSQHSGTGSTGELFF.

This clone has a single count. The chain carries TRBV18 and TRBJ2-5, with 11 bases that match TRBD2. From germline, CDR1 is KGHSH and CDR2 LQKENI. The CDR3 has 17 amino acids. The V segment lost 6 bases and the J segment 4 bases; nucleotides outside the gene matches: 13. Here the CDR3 reads CASSLNSGRAFGETQYF. As DNA, the CDR3 is TGTGCCAGCTCCCTCAATAGCGGGAGGGCCTTTGGAGAGACCCAGTACTTC.

This clone was detected a few times. The J gene is TRBJ2-5, the V gene TRBV9; 7 positions agree with TRBD1. The V gene's germline CDR1 is SGDLS and CDR2 YYNGEE. V lost 0 bases and J lost 5; bases outside the gene matches: 1. The CDR3 is 13 residues long. This CDR3 is CASSVEGAETQYF. In nucleotides, the CDR3 is TGTGCCAGCAGCGTAGAGGGGGCGGAGACCCAGTACTTC.

The chain is built from TRBV7-2 and TRBJ2-1; 7 bases map to TRBD2. The CDR3 extends over 14 amino acids. The germline V gene encodes CDR1 SGHTA and CDR2 FQGNSA. The V segment lost 5 bases and the J segment 7 bases; nucleotides outside the gene matches: 8. CDR3 coding DNA: TGTGCCAGCAGCCTGGCTGGGAGGGCTAATGAGCAGTTCTTC. This translates into CASSLAGRANEQFF.

The chain joins TRBV28 to TRBJ2-3, with TRBD2 matching 11 bases. CDR1 MDHEN and CDR2 SYDVKM come from the germline V gene. The J segment lost 2 bases and the V segment lost 4 bases, leaving 8 bases of the junction unmatched. CDR3 length equals 17 residues. The CDR3 loop reads CASSSNRLAGPTDTQYF. CDR3 in DNA: TGTGCCAGCAGTTCAAACAGACTAGCGGGACCCACAGATACGCAGTATTTT.